This entry lists 7 T cell receptor beta chains sequenced from one sample in a study of blood T cell repertoires in COVID-19. Using immunoSEQ multiplex PCR, the repertoire was profiled, and TCRdb retains in-frame clones only, with some absent. In the table there are about 160,000 clones, under 95% of which are singletons. Sequenced material: peripheral blood. These receptors originate from a man younger than 35 with acute or convalescent COVID-19.

This chain connects TRBV9 to TRBJ1-5; the D is unclear. The V gene's germline CDR1 is SGDLS and CDR2 YYNGEE. This CDR3 is built from 15 residues. Between the trimmed V and J ends, which lost 5 bases and 1 base, there was a span of 13 bases. Here the CDR3 reads CASSRGLVSNQPQHF. Here the CDR3 DNA reads TGTGCCAGCAGTCGAGGGTTGGTAAGCAATCAGCCCCAGCATTTT.

The J gene is TRBJ1-6, the V gene TRBV6-6; 9 positions agree with TRBD1. The CDR3 is 17 amino acids. Germline V lookup: CDR1 MNHNY, CDR2 SVGAGI (reference sequence). Trimming at V came to 5 bases and at J to 4 bases, leaving 9 bases not matched to a gene. The CDR3: CASSPRTGEVYNSPLHF. CDR3 DNA sequence: TGTGCCAGCAGTCCAAGGACAGGGGAGGTTTATAATTCACCCCTCCACTTT.

The rearrangement uses TRBV5-1 and TRBJ2-7; 11 nucleotides align to TRBD1. V trimming: 4 bases; J trimming: 2 bases; junction bases outside the gene matches: 5. Germline-derived CDR1 and CDR2 are SGHRS and YFSETQ. This CDR3 contains 15 residues. CDR3 nucleotide sequence: TGCGCCAGCAGCCCTTCGGGACAGGGGGCCTACGAGCAGTACTTC. The encoded protein is CASSPSGQGAYEQYF.

The chain links TRBV27 to TRBJ2-1; 7 bases are shared with TRBD1. The ends lost 5 bases at V and 6 bases at J; junction bases unmatched: 7. The CDR3 has 14 amino acids. In germline, CDR1 is MNHEY, CDR2 SMNVEV (reference sequence). The DNA for the CDR3 is TGTGCCAGCAGTACCCGACAGGGAACCAATGAGCAGTTCTTC. This gives the protein CASSTRQGTNEQFF.

The chain uses TRBV11-2 and TRBJ2-7, with TRBD2 as a possible D gene (7 bases). Germline assignment: CDR1 SGHAT and CDR2 FQNNGV. V was clipped by 1 base and J by 0 bases, with 10 bases between them. This CDR3 comprises 15 residues. CDR3 sequence: CASSLGGGVSYEQYF. The CDR3 DNA reads as TGTGCCAGCAGCTTAGGGGGGGGCGTCTCCTACGAGCAGTACTTC.

The chain carries TRBV5-4 and TRBJ2-1, with 8 bases matching TRBD2. Looked up from germline, CDR1 is SGHNT and CDR2 is YYREEE (reference sequence). With V trimmed by 2 bases and J by 7 bases, 5 bases remained unmatched. The CDR3 sequence is 14 residues long. This CDR3 reads CASSFGGVGNEQFF. The CDR3, as DNA: TGTGCCAGCAGCTTCGGGGGGGTGGGTAATGAGCAGTTCTTC.

The rearrangement uses TRBV2 and TRBJ2-7; 9 bases fit TRBD2. The V gene's germline CDR1 is SNHLY and CDR2 FYNNEI. Losses at the gene ends were 7 bases for V and 1 base for J; bases not matched to a gene: 5. This CDR3 spans 14 amino acids. CDR3 protein: CASTRSGGSYEQYF. The CDR3, as DNA: TGTGCCAGCACCCGTAGCGGGGGATCCTACGAGCAGTACTTC.